This TCR beta chain is from a study of blood T cell repertoires in COVID-19. Trimming took off 7 bases at V and 2 bases at J, with 11 bases between the two ends. Germline CDR1 reads LNHDA; CDR2 reads SQIVND (reference sequence). The CDR3 has 13 residues. The data were produced by immunoSEQ multiplex PCR, yet TCRdb's version contains in-frame clones alone and is incomplete. The sample records hundreds of thousands of clones, 87% being singletons. Source material: peripheral blood. This chain links TRBV19 with TRBJ1-2; D unresolved. The origin of this receptor is a woman aged 50 to 60 with COVID-19, enrolled during active disease. CDR3 sequence reads: CASKLTGNYGYTF. CDR3 sequence (DNA): TGTGCCAGTAAGTTGACCGGGAACTATGGCTACACCTTC.